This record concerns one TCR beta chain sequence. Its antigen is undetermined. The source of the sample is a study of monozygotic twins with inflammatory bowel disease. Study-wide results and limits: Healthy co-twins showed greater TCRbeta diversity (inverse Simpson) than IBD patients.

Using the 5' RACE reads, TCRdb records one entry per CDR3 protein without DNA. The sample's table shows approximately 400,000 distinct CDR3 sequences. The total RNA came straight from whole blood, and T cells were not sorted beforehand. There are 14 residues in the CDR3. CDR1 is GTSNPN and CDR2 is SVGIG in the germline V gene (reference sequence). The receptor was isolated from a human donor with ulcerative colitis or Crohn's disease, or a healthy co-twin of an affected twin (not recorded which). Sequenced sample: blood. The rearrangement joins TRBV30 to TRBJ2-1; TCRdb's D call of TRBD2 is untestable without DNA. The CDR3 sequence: CAWGEEEVSNEQFF.